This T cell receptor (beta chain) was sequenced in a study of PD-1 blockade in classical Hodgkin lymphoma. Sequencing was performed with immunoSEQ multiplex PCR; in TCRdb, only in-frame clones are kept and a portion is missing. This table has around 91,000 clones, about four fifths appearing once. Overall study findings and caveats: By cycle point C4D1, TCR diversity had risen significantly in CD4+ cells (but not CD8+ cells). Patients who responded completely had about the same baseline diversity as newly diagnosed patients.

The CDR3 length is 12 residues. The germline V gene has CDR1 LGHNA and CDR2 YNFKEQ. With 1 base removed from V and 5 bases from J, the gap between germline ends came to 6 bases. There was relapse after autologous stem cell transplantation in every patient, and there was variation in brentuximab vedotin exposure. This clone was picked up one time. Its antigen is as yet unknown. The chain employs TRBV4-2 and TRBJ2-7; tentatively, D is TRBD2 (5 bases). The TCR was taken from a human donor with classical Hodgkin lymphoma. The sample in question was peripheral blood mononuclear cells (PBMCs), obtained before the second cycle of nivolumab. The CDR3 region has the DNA TGTGCCAGCAGCCAAGTCGGGGACGAGCAGTACTTC. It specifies CASSQVGDEQYF.